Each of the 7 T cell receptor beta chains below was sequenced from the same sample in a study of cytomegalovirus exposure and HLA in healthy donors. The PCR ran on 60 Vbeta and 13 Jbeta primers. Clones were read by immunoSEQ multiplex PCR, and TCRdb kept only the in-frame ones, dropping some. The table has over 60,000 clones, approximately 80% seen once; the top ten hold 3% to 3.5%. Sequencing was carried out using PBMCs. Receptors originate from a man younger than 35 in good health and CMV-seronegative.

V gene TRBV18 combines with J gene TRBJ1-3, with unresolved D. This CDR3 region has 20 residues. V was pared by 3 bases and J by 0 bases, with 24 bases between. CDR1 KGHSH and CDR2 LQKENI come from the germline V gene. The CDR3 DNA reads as TGTGCCAGCTCACCCCTTACGGCCCGAAGAGGGAAAAGCTCTGGAAACACCATATATTTT. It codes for CASSPLTARRGKSSGNTIYF.

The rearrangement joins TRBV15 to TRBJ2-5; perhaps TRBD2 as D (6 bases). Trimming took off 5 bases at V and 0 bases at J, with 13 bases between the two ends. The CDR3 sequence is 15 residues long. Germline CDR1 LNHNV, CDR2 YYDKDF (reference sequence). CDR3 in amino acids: CATSRERDYQETQYF. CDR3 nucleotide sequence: TGTGCCACCAGCCGTGAAAGGGACTACCAAGAGACCCAGTACTTC.

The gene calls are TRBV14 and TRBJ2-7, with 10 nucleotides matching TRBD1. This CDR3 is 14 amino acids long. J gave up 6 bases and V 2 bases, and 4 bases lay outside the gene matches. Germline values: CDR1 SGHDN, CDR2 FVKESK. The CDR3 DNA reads TGTGCCAGCAGCCAACGACGGACAGGGGGCGAGCAGTACTTC. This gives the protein CASSQRRTGGEQYF.

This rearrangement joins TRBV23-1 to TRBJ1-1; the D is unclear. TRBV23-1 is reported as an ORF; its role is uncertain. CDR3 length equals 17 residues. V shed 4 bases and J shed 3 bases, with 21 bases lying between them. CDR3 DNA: TGCGCCAGCAGTCCAGAAACGTGTAGGGCGGGCGACACTGAAGCTTTCTTT. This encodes CASSPETCRAGDTEAFF.

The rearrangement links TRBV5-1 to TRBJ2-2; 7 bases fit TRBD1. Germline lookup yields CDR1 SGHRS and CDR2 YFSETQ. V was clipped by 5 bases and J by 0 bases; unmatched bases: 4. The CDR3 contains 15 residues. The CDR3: CASRRTGPNTGELFF. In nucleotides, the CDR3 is TGCGCCAGCAGACGGACAGGACCGAACACCGGGGAGCTGTTTTTT.

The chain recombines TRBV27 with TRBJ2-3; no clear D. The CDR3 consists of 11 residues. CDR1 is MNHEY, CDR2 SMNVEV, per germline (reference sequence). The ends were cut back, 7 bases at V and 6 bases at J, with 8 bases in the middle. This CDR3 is CASTPGDTQYF. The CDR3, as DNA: TGTGCCAGCACCCCCGGGGATACGCAGTATTTT.

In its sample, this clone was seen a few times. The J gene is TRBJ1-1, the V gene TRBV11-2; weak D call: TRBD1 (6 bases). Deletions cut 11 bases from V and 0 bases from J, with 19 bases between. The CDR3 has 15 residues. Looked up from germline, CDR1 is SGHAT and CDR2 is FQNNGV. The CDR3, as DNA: TGTGCCTGGGGGCAGGGAAAAAGGATGAACACTGAAGCTTTCTTT. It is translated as CAWGQGKRMNTEAFF.